This TCR beta chain comes out of a study of T cells after yellow fever vaccination. TCRdb fed the 5' RACE reads into MiXCR, producing one record per CDR3 protein. The sample contains tens of thousands of distinct CDR3 sequences, 5% to 6.5% of which appear only once. This clonotype was seen many times. The sequencing here drew on PBMCs, either bulk or a sorted T-cell subset (CD4+, CD8+, memory, or dextramer-sorted; not recorded which), taken on the day of the yellow fever booster vaccination. This receptor was obtained from a man between 18 and 29 years old who received the YFV17D yellow fever vaccine.

DNA of the CDR3: TGTGCCAGCAGCTCCGCAGGGACCCGGGTGAAGACCCAGTACTTC. Its translation is CASSSAGTRVKTQYF. This rearrangement joins TRBV13 to TRBJ2-5; possibly TRBD1 or TRBD2 for D (5 bases each). The V gene's germline CDR1 is PRHDT and CDR2 FYEKMQ (reference sequence). This CDR3 is built from 15 residues. Trimming removed 4 bases from V and 6 bases from J, with 18 bases in between.